The 20 T cell receptor beta chains reported below all come from one sample, sequenced in a study of cytomegalovirus exposure and HLA in healthy donors (dated by TCRdb to between 2016 and 2019). Receptor amplification or capture employed the immunoSEQ multiplex PCR assay. The multiplex PCR relied on a mix of 60 forward primers for TCR Vbeta segments and 13 reverse primers for TCR Jbeta segments. TCRdb mirrors the immuneACCESS table, restricted to in-frame sequences. Some clones are absent from its copies; in checked studies, under half trace to an unresolved V gene, and the reason for the others is unknown. The sample yields around 99,000 clones; 82% were counted once. The ten biggest clones cover roughly 2.5% of the sample. Sequencing was done on a sample of PBMCs. Receptors originate from a man aged 25-45 years in good health and CMV-seropositive.

J is TRBJ1-6 and V is TRBV2, with TRBD1 matching 7 bases. The V and J ends lost 8 bases and 0 bases, in that order; junction bases with no gene match: 16. The CDR3 is 19 amino acids. The germline V gene encodes CDR1 SNHLY and CDR2 FYNNEI. Here the CDR3 DNA reads TGTGCCAGCGAAACGACAGGGAGTATAGAGAGCTCCTATAATTCACCCCTCCACTTT. It encodes CASETTGSIESSYNSPLHF.

This chain uses TRBV6-1 with TRBJ2-3; TRBD2 is a possible D gene (6 bases). This CDR3 region has 14 residues. V dropped 5 bases and J dropped 1 base, with 10 bases sitting between them. The germline gives CDR1 MNHNS, CDR2 SASEGT. The CDR3 here is CASSPSVGTDTQYF. Here the CDR3 DNA reads TGTGCCAGCAGTCCTAGCGTGGGCACAGATACGCAGTATTTT.

CDR3 sequence (DNA): TGTGCCAGCAGCTTAGCCGGGGGTTACAATGAGCAGTTCTTC. As protein: CASSLAGGYNEQFF. The rearrangement joins TRBV7-7 to TRBJ2-1; possible D gene TRBD2, 6 bases. V shed 0 bases and J shed 4 bases, with 7 bases lying between them. The CDR3 has 14 residues. Germline values: CDR1 SSHAT, CDR2 FNYEAQ (reference sequence).

The chain uses TRBV6-5 and TRBJ1-4; tentatively, D is TRBD1 (5 bases). The germline V gene encodes CDR1 MNHEY and CDR2 SVGAGI. The CDR3 has 15 residues. V lost 5 bases, J lost 4 bases, and 14 bases lay in between. The CDR3 loop reads CASSPGAVLNEKLFF. CDR3 nucleotides: TGTGCCAGCAGTCCTGGGGCAGTTCTTAATGAAAAACTGTTTTTT.

The rearrangement uses TRBV5-1 and TRBJ2-7, with TRBD2 matching 13 bases. The CDR3 consists of 15 residues. The V gene's germline CDR1 is SGHRS and CDR2 YFSETQ. V lost 3 bases and J lost 5; bases outside the gene matches: 5. CDR3 amino acids: CASSSGLAGPNEQYF. For the CDR3, the DNA is TGCGCCAGCAGCTCGGGACTAGCGGGGCCTAACGAGCAGTACTTC. Filled out from reference TRBV5-1 and TRBJ2-7, the complete variable domain reads KAGVTQTPRYLIKTRGQQVTLSCSPISGHRSVSWYQQTPGQGLQFLFEYFSETQRNKGNFPGRFSGRQFSNSRSEMNVSTLELGDSALYLCASSSGLAGPNEQYFGPGTRLTVT.

V usage is TRBV7-9 and J usage is TRBJ2-2; D gene ambiguous. The V gene's germline CDR1 is SEHNR and CDR2 FQNEAQ (reference sequence). The CDR3 is made up of 13 amino acids. V dropped 0 bases and J dropped 6 bases, with 5 bases sitting between them. CDR3 nucleotide sequence: TGTGCCAGCAGCTTAGCGGGCTCCGGGGAGCTGTTTTTT. Translating gives CASSLAGSGELFF.

The rearrangement links TRBV30 to TRBJ2-5, with D perhaps matching TRBD1 (6 bases). V was shortened by 3 bases and J by 1 base, with 15 bases between the two germline ends. Per the germline V gene, CDR1 is GTSNPN and CDR2 is SVGIG (reference sequence). CDR3 length: 15 amino acids. CDR3 region: CAWSTGSTGQETQYF. CDR3 bases: TGTGCCTGGAGCACGGGATCGACAGGCCAAGAGACCCAGTACTTC.

The V and J genes are TRBV6-5 and TRBJ1-2; D perhaps matches TRBD1 (6 bases). The ends were cut back, 2 bases at V and 8 bases at J, with 15 bases in the middle. CDR3 length: 14 residues. The germline CDR1 and CDR2 sequences are MNHEY and SVGAGI. The CDR3 loop reads CASSYDRTVGGYTF. The CDR3 coding sequence is TGTGCCAGCAGTTACGACAGGACGGTGGGGGGCTACACCTTC.

This clone appeared a single time. The chain carries TRBV30 and TRBJ2-2; D remains unclear. This CDR3 has 11 residues. V dropped 1 base and J dropped 7 bases, with 4 bases sitting between them. Germline V gives CDR1 GTSNPN, CDR2 SVGIG (reference sequence). CDR3 DNA sequence: TGTGCCTGGAGTGGGAGCGGGGAGCTGTTTTTT. It translates to CAWSGSGELFF.

The J gene is TRBJ2-3, the V gene TRBV4-1, with D possibly TRBD2 on 5 matching bases. CDR1 is MGHRA and CDR2 is YSYEKL in the germline V gene. Trimming removed 1 base at V and 2 bases at J, with 13 bases between. This CDR3 is 16 amino acids long. In DNA form, the CDR3 reads TGCGCCAGCAGCCAAGGAGGCCAGCGGTCCACAGATACGCAGTATTTT. Its translation: CASSQGGQRSTDTQYF.

The rearrangement links TRBV2 to TRBJ2-2; D is undetermined. V was cut by 3 bases and J by 4 bases, with 6 bases left in between. This CDR3 contains 13 residues. Germline CDR1 SNHLY, CDR2 FYNNEI. Here the CDR3 DNA reads TGTGCCAGCAGTGAGCGAGCCACCGGGGAGCTGTTTTTT. It translates to CASSERATGELFF.

This chain joins TRBV10-3 and TRBJ2-3, with D possibly matching TRBD2 (6 bases). V was shortened by 0 bases and J by 5 bases, with 12 bases between the two germline ends. The CDR3 has 15 residues. The germline V gene has CDR1 ENHRY and CDR2 SYGVKD. CDR3 sequence (DNA): TGTGCCATCAGTGAGTCGGAGGGGCGTATAGATACGCAGTATTTT. It is translated as CAISESEGRIDTQYF.

The chain uses TRBV19 and TRBJ1-2, with TRBD1 matching 7 bases. Germline V gene data show CDR1 as LNHDA and CDR2 as SQIVND (reference sequence). The CDR3 is 14 residues long. The junction had 6 bases not matched to a gene; V was cut back by 3 bases and J by 5 bases. DNA for the CDR3: TGTGCCAGTAGTATCGGGACAGTTTTTTATGGCTACACCTTC. Translated: CASSIGTVFYGYTF.

V is TRBV16 and J is TRBJ1-2; 7 bases agree with TRBD1. The CDR3 has 17 residues. Germline CDR1 reads KGHSY; CDR2 reads FQNENV. J lost 0 bases, V lost 3 bases, and 10 bases had no gene match. CDR3 amino acids: CASSHKNSGTANYGYTF. The DNA of the CDR3 is TGTGCCAGCAGCCACAAAAACTCGGGGACAGCTAACTATGGCTACACCTTC. Full variable domain (remainder filled in from reference TRBV16 and TRBJ1-2): GEEVAQTPKHLVRGEGQKAKLYCAPIKGHSYVFWYQQVLKNEFKFLISFQNENVFDETGMPKERFSAKCLPNSPCSLEIQATKLEDSAVYFCASSHKNSGTANYGYTFGSGTRLTVV.

The J gene is TRBJ2-2, the V gene TRBV10-1; 8 bases fit TRBD1. The length of the CDR3 is 15 residues. Germline trimming cut 3 bases from V and 4 bases from J; bases unmatched to any gene: 4. Germline values: CDR1 WNHNN, CDR2 SYGVQD (reference sequence). CDR3 nucleotide sequence: TGCGCCAGCAGTGACGGACAGGGAGGCACCGGGGAGCTGTTTTTT. Translated: CASSDGQGGTGELFF.

This clone was recorded only once. The chain links TRBV29-1 to TRBJ2-1, with D possibly being TRBD1 (5 bases). V gave up 4 bases and J gave up 6 bases, with 16 bases separating them. This CDR3 is built from 14 residues. CDR1 is SQVTM and CDR2 is ANQGSEA in the germline V gene. CDR3 amino acids: CSVGVRVVGNEQFF. In nucleotides, the CDR3 is TGCAGCGTTGGGGTCAGGGTGGTAGGCAATGAGCAGTTCTTC.

This clone has just one count. The V and J genes are TRBV5-1 and TRBJ2-5, with D perhaps TRBD1 (5 bases). Germline values: CDR1 SGHRS, CDR2 YFSETQ. V lost 4 bases and J lost 7, with 17 bases in between. The CDR3 is 14 residues long. This CDR3 reads CASSLSQDPPTQYF. Here the CDR3 DNA reads TGCGCCAGCAGCCTCTCACAGGACCCTCCGACCCAGTACTTC.

The chain has TRBV7-2 and TRBJ2-4; 8 bases map to TRBD1. The CDR3 loop spans 15 amino acids. V lost 1 base, J lost 9 bases, and 8 bases stayed unmatched. Germline CDR1 is SGHTA and CDR2 is FQGNSA. CDR3 nucleotide sequence: TGTGCCAGCAGCTTAGTTGGCAGGGGGCTGGGCATTCAGTACTTC. It translates to CASSLVGRGLGIQYF.

The V and J genes are TRBV11-2 and TRBJ2-5, with TRBD1 matching 8 bases. Unmatched junction bases numbered 5, after V lost 1 base and J lost 4 bases. The CDR3 covers 15 residues. The germline V gene has CDR1 SGHAT and CDR2 FQNNGV. DNA of the CDR3: TGTGCCAGCAGCTTAGTACAGGGGGTGGGAGAGACCCAGTACTTC. It yields the protein CASSLVQGVGETQYF.

The gene calls are TRBV10-3 and TRBJ1-5; D remains ambiguous. Germline assignment: CDR1 ENHRY and CDR2 SYGVKD. The CDR3 has 17 residues. The V gene lost 2 bases and the J gene lost 0 bases, with 14 bases spanning the gap. The CDR3 reads CAISERRGQNSNQPQHF. CDR3 DNA: TGTGCCATCAGTGAGCGGCGCGGGCAGAATAGCAATCAGCCCCAGCATTTT.